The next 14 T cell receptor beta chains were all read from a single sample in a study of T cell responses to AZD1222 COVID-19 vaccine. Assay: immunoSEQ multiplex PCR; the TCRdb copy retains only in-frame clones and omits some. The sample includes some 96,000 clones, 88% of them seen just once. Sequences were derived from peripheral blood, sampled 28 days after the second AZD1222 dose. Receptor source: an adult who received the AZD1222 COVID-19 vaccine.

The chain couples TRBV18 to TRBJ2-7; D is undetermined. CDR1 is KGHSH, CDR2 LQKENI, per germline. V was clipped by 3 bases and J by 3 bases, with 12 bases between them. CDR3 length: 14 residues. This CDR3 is CASSPPYSNYEQYF. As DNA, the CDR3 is TGTGCCAGCTCACCTCCCTATTCGAACTACGAGCAGTACTTC.

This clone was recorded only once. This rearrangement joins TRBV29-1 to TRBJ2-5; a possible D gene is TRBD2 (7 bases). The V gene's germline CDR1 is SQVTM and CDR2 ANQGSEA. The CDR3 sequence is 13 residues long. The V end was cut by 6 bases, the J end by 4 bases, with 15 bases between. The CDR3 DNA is TGCAGCGTCCTACAGGGAGGGGGAGAGACCCAGTACTTC. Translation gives CSVLQGGGETQYF.

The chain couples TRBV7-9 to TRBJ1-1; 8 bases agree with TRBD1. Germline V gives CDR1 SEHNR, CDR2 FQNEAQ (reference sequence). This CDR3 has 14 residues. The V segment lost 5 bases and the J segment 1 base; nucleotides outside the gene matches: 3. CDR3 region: CASSRGQGNTEAFF. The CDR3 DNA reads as TGTGCCAGCAGCCGTGGACAGGGGAACACTGAAGCTTTCTTT.

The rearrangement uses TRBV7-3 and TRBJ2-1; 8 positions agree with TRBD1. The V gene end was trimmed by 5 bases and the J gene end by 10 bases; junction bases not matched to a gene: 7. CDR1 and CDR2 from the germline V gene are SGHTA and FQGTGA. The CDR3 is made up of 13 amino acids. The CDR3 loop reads CASSPQGAGEQFF. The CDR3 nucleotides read TGTGCCAGCAGCCCCCAGGGGGCAGGGGAGCAGTTCTTC.

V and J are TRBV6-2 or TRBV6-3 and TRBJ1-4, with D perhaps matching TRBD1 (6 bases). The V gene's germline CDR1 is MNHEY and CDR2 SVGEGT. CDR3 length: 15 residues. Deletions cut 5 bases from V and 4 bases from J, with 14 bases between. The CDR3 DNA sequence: TGTGCCAGCAGTGGCAGGGGCCTCGGTAATGAAAAACTGTTTTTT. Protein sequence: CASSGRGLGNEKLFF.

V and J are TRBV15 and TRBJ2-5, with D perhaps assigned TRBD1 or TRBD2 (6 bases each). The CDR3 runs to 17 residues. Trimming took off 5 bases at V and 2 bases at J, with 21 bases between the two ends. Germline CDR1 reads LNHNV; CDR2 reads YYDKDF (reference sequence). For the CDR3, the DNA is TGTGCCACCAGCCCAGGGGACCGGGGGTGGGATCAAGAGACCCAGTACTTC. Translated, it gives CATSPGDRGWDQETQYF.

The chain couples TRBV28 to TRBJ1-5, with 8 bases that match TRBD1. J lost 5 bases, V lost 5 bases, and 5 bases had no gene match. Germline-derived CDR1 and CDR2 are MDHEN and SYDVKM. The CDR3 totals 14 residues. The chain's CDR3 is CASSPWTGYQPQHF. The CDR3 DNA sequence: TGTGCCAGCAGTCCTTGGACAGGGTATCAGCCCCAGCATTTT.

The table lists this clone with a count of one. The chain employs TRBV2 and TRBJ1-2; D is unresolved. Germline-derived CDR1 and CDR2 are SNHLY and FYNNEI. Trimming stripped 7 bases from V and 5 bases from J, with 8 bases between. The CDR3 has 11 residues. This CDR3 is CASTVSYGYTF. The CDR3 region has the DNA TGTGCCAGCACCGTCTCATATGGCTACACCTTC.

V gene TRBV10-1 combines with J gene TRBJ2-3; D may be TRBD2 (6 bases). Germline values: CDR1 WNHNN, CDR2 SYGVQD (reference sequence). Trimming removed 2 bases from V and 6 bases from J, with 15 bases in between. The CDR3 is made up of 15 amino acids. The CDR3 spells CASSETRDSRDTQYF. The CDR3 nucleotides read TGCGCCAGCAGTGAGACCCGGGACTCTAGGGATACGCAGTATTTT.

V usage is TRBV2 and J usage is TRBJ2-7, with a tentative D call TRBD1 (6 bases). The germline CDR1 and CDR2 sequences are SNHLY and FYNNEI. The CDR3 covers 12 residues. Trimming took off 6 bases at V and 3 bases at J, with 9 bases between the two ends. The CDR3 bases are TGTGCCAGCAGCGTACAGGGCTACGAGCAGTACTTC. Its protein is CASSVQGYEQYF.

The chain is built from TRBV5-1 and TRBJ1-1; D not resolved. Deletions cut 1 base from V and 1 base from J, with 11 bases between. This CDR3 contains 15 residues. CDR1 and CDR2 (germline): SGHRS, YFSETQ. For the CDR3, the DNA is TGCGCCAGCAGCTTGACCGGACCTGGGAACACTGAAGCTTTCTTT. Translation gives CASSLTGPGNTEAFF.

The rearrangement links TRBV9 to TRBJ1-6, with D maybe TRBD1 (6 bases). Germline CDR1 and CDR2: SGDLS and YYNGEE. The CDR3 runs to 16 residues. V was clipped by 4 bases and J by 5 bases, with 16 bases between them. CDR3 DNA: TGTGCCAGCAGCCAAACCCGGGACATGCATAATTCACCCCTCCACTTT. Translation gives CASSQTRDMHNSPLHF.

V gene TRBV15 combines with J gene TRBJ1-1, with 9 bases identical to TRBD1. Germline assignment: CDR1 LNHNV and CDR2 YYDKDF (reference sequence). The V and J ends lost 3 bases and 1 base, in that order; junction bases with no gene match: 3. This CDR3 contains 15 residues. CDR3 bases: TGTGCCACCAGCAGGCCGACAGGGGGGAACACTGAAGCTTTCTTT. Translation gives CATSRPTGGNTEAFF.

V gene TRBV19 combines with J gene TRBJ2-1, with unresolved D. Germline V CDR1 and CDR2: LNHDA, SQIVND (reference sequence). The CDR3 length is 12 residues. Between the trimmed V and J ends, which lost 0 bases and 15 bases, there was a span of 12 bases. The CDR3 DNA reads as TGTGCCAGTAGTATAGAGGGTCTCCTGCCGTTCTTC. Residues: CASSIEGLLPFF. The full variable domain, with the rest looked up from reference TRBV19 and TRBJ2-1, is DGGITQSPKYLFRKEGQNVTLSCEQNLNHDAMYWYRQDPGQGLRLIYYSQIVNDFQKGDIAEGYSVSREKKESFPLTVTSAQKNPTAFYLCASSIEGLLPFFGPGTRLTVL.